One sample yielded the 25 T cell receptor beta chains listed below, sequenced in a study of cytomegalovirus exposure and HLA in healthy donors. It was with 60 Vbeta and 13 Jbeta primers that the PCR ran. Measured with immunoSEQ multiplex PCR; TCRdb has only the in-frame clones, and not every one. The table gives approximately 92,000 clones; the top ten clones make up just under 3.5% of it. The sequenced sample consisted of PBMCs. These TCRs come from a woman aged 25 to 39 in good health and CMV-seronegative.

The chain links TRBV6-1 to TRBJ1-5; D is uncertain. Trimming shortened V by 8 bases and J by 0 bases, and 5 bases separated the two germline ends. There are 12 residues in the CDR3. CDR1 is MNHNS, CDR2 SASEGT, per germline. The CDR3 DNA is TGTGCCAGCGGCAATAGCAATCAGCCCCAGCATTTT. It encodes CASGNSNQPQHF.

For this clone: One end of the junction fails to match germline, which may point to a read error. The chain uses TRBV7-7 and TRBJ2-1, with D possibly TRBD1 on 6 matching bases. The CDR3 runs to 15 residues. Germline V gene data show CDR1 as SSHAT and CDR2 as FNYEAQ (reference sequence). The CDR3 nucleotides are TGTGCTAGCAGCTTACTCTCCATCCCAGGGGATGAGCAGTTCTTC. Its protein is CASSLLSIPGDEQFF.

V is TRBV7-2 and J is TRBJ1-2; D is possibly TRBD1 (6 bases). There are 12 residues in the CDR3. From germline, CDR1 is SGHTA and CDR2 FQGNSA. V was pared by 5 bases and J by 8 bases, with 12 bases between. The DNA for the CDR3 is TGTGCCAGCAGCCCACAGGGTTTCGGCTACACCTTC. Translating gives CASSPQGFGYTF.

The V call is TRBV6-5, the J call TRBJ1-3; 7 nucleotides agree with TRBD1. The CDR3 contains 15 residues. CDR1 and CDR2 from the germline V gene are MNHEY and SVGAGI. V dropped 4 bases and J dropped 3; count of bases not matched to a gene: 6. CDR3 sequence: CASSFQTGLGNTIYF. DNA of the CDR3: TGTGCCAGCAGTTTCCAGACAGGGCTTGGAAACACCATATATTTT.

The V gene is TRBV29-1, the J gene TRBJ1-2, with TRBD1 matching 9 bases. The junction had 8 bases not matched to a gene; V was cut back by 4 bases and J by 2 bases. Per the germline V gene, CDR1 is SQVTM and CDR2 is ANQGSEA. The CDR3 is 15 residues long. Here the CDR3 DNA reads TGCAGCGTTGTCCCCCTTGGACAGGGGAACTATGGCTACACCTTC. It translates to CSVVPLGQGNYGYTF.

The genes are TRBV6-5 and TRBJ1-6; D gene ambiguous. With 2 bases removed from V and 10 bases from J, the gap between germline ends came to 15 bases. The CDR3 loop spans 15 amino acids. Germline V gene data show CDR1 as MNHEY and CDR2 as SVGAGI. The CDR3 DNA reads as TGTGCCAGCAGTTACGGCCAGGCCTCGGGGTCACCCCTCCACTTT. It codes for CASSYGQASGSPLHF.

The chain carries TRBV6-5 and TRBJ2-2; tentative D call: TRBD2 (5 bases). The CDR3 length is 15 residues. Trimming took off 0 bases at V and 8 bases at J, with 13 bases between the two ends. Germline V CDR1 and CDR2: MNHEY, SVGAGI. DNA for the CDR3: TGTGCCAGCAGTTACTCGACGGACTTCCAAGGGGAGCTGTTTTTT. As protein: CASSYSTDFQGELFF.

V usage is TRBV29-1 and J usage is TRBJ1-6; 7 positions agree with TRBD1. Trimming at V came to 2 bases and at J to 5 bases, leaving 15 bases not matched to a gene. Germline V gene data show CDR1 as SQVTM and CDR2 as ANQGSEA. CDR3 length: 18 residues. CDR3 protein: CSVENKALRGVNNSPLHF. For the CDR3, the DNA is TGCAGCGTTGAAAACAAAGCTCTCAGGGGGGTCAATAATTCACCCCTCCACTTT.

J is TRBJ1-4 and V is TRBV5-8, with TRBD1 matching 7 bases. Germline V gene lookup returns CDR1 SGHTS and CDR2 YDEGEE. V shed 4 bases and J 0 bases; nucleotides not matched to a gene: 3. The CDR3 is made up of 15 amino acids. Written as DNA, the CDR3 is TGTGCCAGCAGCCGACAGGGAGCAACTAATGAAAAACTGTTTTTT. Translated, it gives CASSRQGATNEKLFF.

This rearrangement joins TRBV18 to TRBJ1-3; 8 bases match TRBD1. This CDR3 has 16 residues. Germline-derived CDR1 and CDR2 are KGHSH and LQKENI. V dropped 6 bases and J dropped 0; count of bases not matched to a gene: 7. The CDR3 region is CASSLGQGGSGNTIYF. Here the CDR3 DNA reads TGTGCCAGCTCCCTTGGACAGGGAGGCTCTGGAAACACCATATATTTT. Drawing the rest from reference TRBV18 and TRBJ1-3, the complete variable domain is NAGVMQNPRHLVRRRGQEARLRCSPMKGHSHVYWYRQLPEEGLKFMVYLQKENIIDESGMPKERFSAEFPKEGPSILRIQQVVRGDSAAYFCASSLGQGGSGNTIYFGEGSWLTVV.

The genes are TRBV10-3 and TRBJ1-1, with D maybe TRBD1 (5 bases). V dropped 0 bases and J dropped 7 bases, with 15 bases sitting between them. There are 15 residues in the CDR3. Germline-derived CDR1 and CDR2 are ENHRY and SYGVKD. The CDR3 spells CAISESITGTGEAFF. The CDR3 DNA follows: TGTGCCATCAGTGAGTCAATTACTGGGACTGGTGAAGCTTTCTTT.

The rearrangement joins TRBV28 to TRBJ2-7, with D perhaps TRBD2 (7 bases). Per the germline V gene, CDR1 is MDHEN and CDR2 is SYDVKM. V lost 5 bases and J lost 0, with 17 bases in between. CDR3 length: 16 residues. CDR3 sequence (DNA): TGTGCCAGCAGTCCCCCCGCGGGGGCCCTCTCCTACGAGCAGTACTTC. Its protein product is CASSPPAGALSYEQYF.

The CDR3 loop is CAISLGLAGVGELFF. In DNA, the CDR3 is TGTGCCATCAGCCTGGGACTAGCGGGAGTTGGGGAGCTGTTTTTT. This rearrangement joins TRBV10-3 to TRBJ2-2, with 14 bases matching TRBD2. Germline V gene sequence: CDR1 ENHRY, CDR2 SYGVKD. V lost 6 bases, J lost 8 bases, and 5 bases stayed unmatched. The CDR3 length is 15 residues.

This chain connects TRBV29-1 to TRBJ2-7; 7 positions match TRBD2. The CDR3 runs 13 residues. CDR1 is SQVTM and CDR2 is ANQGSEA in the germline V gene. The junction had 3 bases not matched to a gene; V was cut back by 4 bases and J by 0 bases. CDR3 DNA: TGCAGCGTTGCGGTAGCGGGCTCCTACGAGCAGTACTTC. It codes for CSVAVAGSYEQYF.

The chain links TRBV6-1 to TRBJ1-1, with TRBD1 identical over 8 bases. The CDR3 is made up of 14 amino acids. The V and J ends lost 5 bases and 4 bases, in that order; junction bases with no gene match: 6. From germline, CDR1 is MNHNS and CDR2 SASEGT. CDR3 sequence (DNA): TGTGCCAGCAGTTTCGGACAGGGACTCACTGAAGCTTTCTTT. It specifies CASSFGQGLTEAFF.

The chain uses TRBV6-1 and TRBJ1-3; D gene ambiguous. The V end lost 2 bases, the J end lost 4 bases, and 15 bases lay between the germline ends. Germline V gene sequence: CDR1 MNHNS, CDR2 SASEGT. This CDR3 spans 16 amino acids. This CDR3 reads CASSESGMRSGNTIYF. For the CDR3, the DNA is TGTGCCAGCAGTGAATCCGGGATGAGGTCGGGAAACACCATATATTTT.

The chain employs TRBV9 and TRBJ1-2, with D hard to call. The CDR3 spans 13 residues. The germline V gene has CDR1 SGDLS and CDR2 YYNGEE. Between the trimmed V and J ends, which lost 7 bases and 4 bases, there was a span of 14 bases. The CDR3 loop is CASRSTTSYGYTF. The CDR3 nucleotides read TGTGCCAGCCGTAGTACGACAAGCTATGGCTACACCTTC.

The chain combines TRBV10-1 with TRBJ2-5; possibly TRBD1 for D (5 bases). The CDR3 sequence is 12 residues long. The germline CDR1 and CDR2 sequences are WNHNN and SYGVQD (reference sequence). The V end lost 4 bases, the J end lost 5 bases, and 8 bases lay between the germline ends. The CDR3 reads CASSATAETQYF. The CDR3 nucleotides read TGCGCCAGCAGTGCGACAGCGGAGACCCAGTACTTC.

This chain uses TRBV5-4 with TRBJ1-6, with D tentatively TRBD1 (6 bases). Between the trimmed V and J ends, which lost 1 base and 8 bases, there was a span of 13 bases. Germline V gene sequence: CDR1 SGHNT, CDR2 YYREEE (reference sequence). The CDR3 is made up of 15 amino acids. In DNA form, the CDR3 reads TGTGCCAGCAGCTTGACAGGACAGCCTGATTCACCCCTCCACTTT. It codes for CASSLTGQPDSPLHF.

The chain is built from TRBV5-4 and TRBJ2-3, with 9 bases that match TRBD2. The length of the CDR3 is 18 residues. Germline trimming cut 4 bases from V and 1 base from J; bases unmatched to any gene: 13. From germline, CDR1 is SGHNT and CDR2 YYREEE (reference sequence). This CDR3 reads CASSPRQAGGFGTDTQYF. The CDR3 DNA reads as TGTGCCAGCAGCCCCCGCCAAGCGGGAGGCTTCGGCACAGATACGCAGTATTTT.

The V call is TRBV7-6, the J call TRBJ2-3; 14 bases agree with TRBD2. Germline-derived CDR1 and CDR2 are SGHVS and FNYEAQ. V was clipped by 0 bases and J by 2 bases; unmatched bases: 10. The CDR3 totals 20 residues. CDR3 coding DNA: TGTGCCAGCAGCTTAGCCCCCCCGGGACTAGCGGGGGCCCTCACAGATACGCAGTATTTT. Translating gives CASSLAPPGLAGALTDTQYF. Using reference TRBV7-6 and TRBJ2-3 for the parts outside the CDR3, the full variable domain is GAGVSQSPRYKVTKRGQDVALRCDPISGHVSLYWYRQALGQGPEFLTYFNYEAQQDKSGLPNDRFSAERPEGSISTLTIQRTEQRDSAMYRCASSLAPPGLAGALTDTQYFGPGTRLTVL.

V is TRBV30 and J is TRBJ2-4, with D perhaps TRBD2 (7 bases). Germline CDR1 reads GTSNPN; CDR2 reads SVGIG (reference sequence). This CDR3 is 16 amino acids long. Trimming pared 2 bases from V and 0 bases from J, leaving 14 bases between. The chain's CDR3 is CAWSPGGSLAKNIQYF. CDR3 nucleotide sequence: TGTGCCTGGAGTCCGGGGGGCTCTCTAGCCAAAAACATTCAGTACTTC.

The chain combines TRBV2 with TRBJ2-3; tentatively, D is TRBD2 (5 bases). Germline loops: CDR1 SNHLY, CDR2 FYNNEI. Trimming removed 6 bases from V and 4 bases from J, with 17 bases in between. The CDR3 covers 15 residues. The DNA of the CDR3 is TGTGCCAGCAGGACATCAACGGGGTCCCCAGATACGCAGTATTTT. Protein product: CASRTSTGSPDTQYF.

The V and J genes are TRBV7-9 and TRBJ2-1; 9 bases match TRBD2. Germline CDR1 reads SEHNR; CDR2 reads FQNEAQ (reference sequence). Trimming took 6 bases from V and 0 from J; bases not matched to a gene: 12. This CDR3 is 18 amino acids long. CDR3 sequence reads: CASSYFLAGSSSYNEQFF. The CDR3, as DNA: TGTGCCAGCAGTTATTTTCTAGCGGGATCGAGCTCCTACAATGAGCAGTTCTTC.

The V gene is TRBV19, the J gene TRBJ1-5; the D gene is possibly TRBD1 (5 bases). The CDR3 has 15 residues. The germline V and J ends were trimmed by 2 bases and 5 bases, with 13 bases remaining between them. Germline V gene data show CDR1 as LNHDA and CDR2 as SQIVND (reference sequence). The CDR3 reads CASSIYDSSDQPQHF. The CDR3 DNA reads as TGTGCCAGTAGTATATACGACAGCTCGGATCAGCCCCAGCATTTT. Based on the CDR3 plus reference TRBV19 and TRBJ1-5, the full variable domain is DGGITQSPKYLFRKEGQNVTLSCEQNLNHDAMYWYRQDPGQGLRLIYYSQIVNDFQKGDIAEGYSVSREKKESFPLTVTSAQKNPTAFYLCASSIYDSSDQPQHFGDGTRLSIL.